These T cell receptor beta chains were read from a single sample in a study of cytomegalovirus exposure and HLA in healthy donors. Profiled with immunoSEQ multiplex PCR; TCRdb holds only in-frame clones, not every one. The table lists 200,000 to 250,000 clones, around 80% of them singletons. Sequencing input: PBMCs. These receptors were taken from a woman aged 25 to 39 in good health and CMV-seropositive. The CDR3 runs from the conserved cysteine through the conserved F or W.

v_call cdr3_aa
TRBV27 CASSLTGPYEQYF
TRBV30 CAWSSANSGNTIYF
TRBV6-5 CASSRTQQFEQYF
TRBV27 CASSLSQGNYEQYF
TRBV30 CAWSLGNTEAFF
TRBV6-4 CASSPTGTGGYTF
TRBV7-9 CASRLGQQAYNEQFF
TRBV27 CASSLIRSNSGANVLTF
TRBV30 CAWSHPDREPQYF
TRBV9 CASSARGTLQETQYF
TRBV6-5 CARQSTDTEAFF
TRBV9 CASSEPGAPGEQYF
TRBV28 CASSVPFAANEKLFF
TRBV27 CASSLGRGGETQYF
TRBV9 CASSAPGQYSGYTF
TRBV29-1 CSVEDRGNGELFF
TRBV5-1 CASSLNGLAANEQFF
TRBV7-9 CASSLGSSAAIF
TRBV30 CAWSRYSGNTIYF
TRBV2 CASIFSGLETRNEQFF
TRBV5-6 CASSPSSAYEQYF
TRBV11-3 CASSSEGWTSVSYEQYF
TRBV2 CASSSLRTGFEKLFF
TRBV2 CASAFGRGYEQYF
TRBV7-9 CASSLEASGPRGTQYF
TRBV5-4 CASSGVAYNEQFF
TRBV27 CASSLRGNNEQFF
TRBV27 CASSLISGTASYEQYF
TRBV30 CAWSEEGFGYTF
TRBV28 CASSPPTTYGYTF
TRBV30 CACQPQGAQPQHF
TRBV9 CASSVDITDYTEAFF
TRBV7-9 CASSLKFLSDRNGYTF
TRBV13 CASSSGTGFLGRNTEAFF
TRBV6-1 CASSGGSGGANVLTF
TRBV2 CASSDIAGSADTQYF
TRBV2 CASRSTQESTGELFF
TRBV4-1 CASSQGTGYNEQFF
TRBV10-1 CASSESRVDTQYF
TRBV10-3 CAISDEGWDQPQHF
TRBV19 CASSAQGDTEAFF
TRBV6-5 CASSYSRFYEQYF
TRBV6-5 CASSIRGDGTEAFF
TRBV2 CASSGQGTGEQYF